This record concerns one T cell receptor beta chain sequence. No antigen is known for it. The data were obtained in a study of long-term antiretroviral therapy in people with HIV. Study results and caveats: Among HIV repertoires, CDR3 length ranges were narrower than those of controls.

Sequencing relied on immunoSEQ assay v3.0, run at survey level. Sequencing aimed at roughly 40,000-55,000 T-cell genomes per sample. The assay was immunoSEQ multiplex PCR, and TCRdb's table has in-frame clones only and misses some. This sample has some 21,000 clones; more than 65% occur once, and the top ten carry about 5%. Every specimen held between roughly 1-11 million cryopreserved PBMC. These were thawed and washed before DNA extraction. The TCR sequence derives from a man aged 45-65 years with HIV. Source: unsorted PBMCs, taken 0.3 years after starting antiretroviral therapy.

Written as DNA, the CDR3 is TGTGCCAGCAGCCACGACAGAGACACTGAAGCTTTCTTT. This sequence encodes CASSHDRDTEAFF. The chain combines TRBV11-2 with TRBJ1-1; maybe TRBD1 (5 bases). CDR1 and CDR2 (germline): SGHAT, FQNNGV. The germline V and J ends were trimmed by 5 bases and 3 bases, with 10 bases remaining between them. The CDR3 sequence is 13 residues long. Supplemented by reference TRBV11-2 and TRBJ1-1, the full variable domain reads EAGVAQSPRYKIIEKRQSVAFWCNPISGHATLYWYQQILGQGPKLLIQFQNNGVVDDSQLPKDRFSAERLKGVDSTLKIQPAKLEDSAVYLCASSHDRDTEAFFGQGTRLTVV.